The rows below give T cell receptor beta chains drawn from one sample of a study of Graves' ophthalmopathy and Graves' hyperthyroidism. TCRdb ran MiXCR on the multiplex PCR reads and lists one entry per CDR3 protein. The data contain roughly 500,000 distinct CDR3 sequences, under 15% of them singletons. Sequenced: blood. The receptors were gathered from a woman aged 30 to 39 with Graves' ophthalmopathy. Each CDR3 is given with its conserved first and last residue. Fields, in order: J gene, D gene, clone size, V gene, CDR3 DNA, CDR3 protein. The D gene is left open where the match is weak. Not every row has a clone size; where given, it reads once, few, many or a size class.

J: TRBJ1-2; D: .; size: many; V: TRBV12-5; DNA: TGTGCTAGTGGATATCGTACTGGGGTAGGAGGCTACACCTTC; CDR3: CASGYRTGVGGYTF
J: TRBJ1-6; D: .; size: .; V: TRBV5-6; DNA: TGTGCCAGCAGCAATCACCTCCGGGGAGAGTCACCCCTCCACTTT; CDR3: CASSNHLRGESPLHF
J: TRBJ1-1; D: .; size: few; V: TRBV4-2; DNA: TGTGCCAGCAGCCAATTCCTTGCGACAGCTGGCATGGGGACTGAAGCTTTCTTT; CDR3: CASSQFLATAGMGTEAFF
J: TRBJ1-1; D: .; size: .; V: TRBV12-3/TRBV12-4; DNA: TGTGCCACCGAAACAGGGTTGGTCACTGAAGCTTTCTTT; CDR3: CATETGLVTEAFF
J: TRBJ1-1; D: .; size: few; V: TRBV20-1; DNA: TGCAGTGCTAGAGCCCCCCTGCAGGACCGCCTCATGAACACTGAAGCTTTCTTT; CDR3: CSARAPLQDRLMNTEAFF
J: TRBJ1-2; D: TRBD1; size: many; V: TRBV12-3/TRBV12-4; DNA: TGTGCCAGCAAGGGGGACAGGGTCCATGGCTACACCTTC; CDR3: CASKGDRVHGYTF
J: TRBJ1-2; D: .; size: many; V: TRBV7-2; DNA: TGTGCCAGCAGCCGCCGGGCGCAGACGGGCTCCTACACCTTC; CDR3: CASSRRAQTGSYTF
J: TRBJ2-7; D: .; size: many; V: TRBV28; DNA: TGTGCCAGCAGTTTTGCAAATTCCTACGAGCAGTACTTC; CDR3: CASSFANSYEQYF
J: TRBJ1-1; D: .; size: many; V: TRBV20-1; DNA: TGCAGTGCTAATAAGGACGGGGTCACTGAAGCTTTCTTT; CDR3: CSANKDGVTEAFF
J: TRBJ1-1; D: .; size: .; V: TRBV7-2; DNA: TGTGCCAGCAGACCGGGGGGAGGGGAGACTGAAGCTTTCTTT; CDR3: CASRPGGGETEAFF
J: TRBJ1-1; D: .; size: many; V: TRBV12-3/TRBV12-4; DNA: TGTGCCAGCAGTTTAGCCATTCGGACTGAAGCTTTCTTT; CDR3: CASSLAIRTEAFF
J: TRBJ2-7; D: TRBD2; size: many; V: TRBV27; DNA: TGTGCCAGCAGGCAGACTAGCGGGAGAAACCACGAGCAGTACTTC; CDR3: CASRQTSGRNHEQYF
J: TRBJ2-2; D: .; size: .; V: TRBV11-3; DNA: TGTGCCAGCAGCCCCGTCAAGGGGCCCACCGGGGAGCTGTTTTTT; CDR3: CASSPVKGPTGELFF
J: TRBJ1-2; D: .; size: once; V: TRBV9; DNA: TGTGCCAGCAGCGTAGCAGGGGCGGGGTATGGCTACACCTTC; CDR3: CASSVAGAGYGYTF
J: TRBJ1-5; D: .; size: many; V: TRBV20-1; DNA: TGCAGTGCTAGGGCCGGACAGTATAGCAATCAGCCCCAGCATTTT; CDR3: CSARAGQYSNQPQHF
J: TRBJ1-3; D: .; size: many; V: TRBV6-1; DNA: TGTGCCAGCAGTGAATCGGACGGAGGAAGAGGAAACACCATATATTTT; CDR3: CASSESDGGRGNTIYF
J: TRBJ1-2; D: TRBD1; size: many; V: TRBV6-1; DNA: TGCGCCAGCAGTCCGACAGGGCGTCGTTTGGACTATGGCTACACCTTC; CDR3: CASSPTGRRLDYGYTF
J: TRBJ2-2; D: TRBD2; size: many; V: TRBV6-6; DNA: TGTGCCACCAGCATACGCGCGGGGGGGGCGGGGGAGCTGTTTTTT; CDR3: CATSIRAGGAGELFF
J: TRBJ2-4; D: TRBD2; size: many; V: TRBV7-2; DNA: TGTGCCAGCAGCTCCAAACTAGCGGGAGCCAAAAACATTCAGTACTTC; CDR3: CASSSKLAGAKNIQYF
J: TRBJ2-7; D: TRBD1; size: many; V: TRBV6-1; DNA: TGTGCCAGCAGTGTTCTTGACTTAAGACAGGGGGGAACCTACGAGCAGTACTTC; CDR3: CASSVLDLRQGGTYEQYF
J: TRBJ1-6; D: TRBD1; size: .; V: TRBV25-1; DNA: TGTGCCAGCAGTGAATCCAGGGGGGCTGGTTCACCCCTCCACTTT; CDR3: CASSESRGAGSPLHF
J: TRBJ2-5; D: TRBD1; size: many; V: TRBV12-3/TRBV12-4; DNA: TGTGCCAGCAGTCACCGGGACAGGGCAAAGACCCAGTACTTC; CDR3: CASSHRDRAKTQYF
J: TRBJ2-5; D: .; size: many; V: TRBV4-1; DNA: TGCGCCAGCAGCCAAGAAGGGACGATGCGGACACAAGAGACCCAGTACTTC; CDR3: CASSQEGTMRTQETQYF
J: TRBJ2-2; D: .; size: many; V: TRBV6-1; DNA: TGTGCCAGCAGTGGGGGGGCGGACACCGGGGAGCTGTTTTTT; CDR3: CASSGGADTGELFF
J: TRBJ1-1; D: .; size: many; V: TRBV27; DNA: TGTGCCAGCAATTCACCGGGCAGCATGACTGAAGCTTTCTTT; CDR3: CASNSPGSMTEAFF
J: TRBJ2-2; D: TRBD1; size: many; V: TRBV10-3; DNA: TGTGCCATTCCTCCGGGACAGGGACTAATTTGTTCCGGGGAGCTGTTTTTT; CDR3: CAIPPGQGLICSGELFF
J: TRBJ1-1; D: .; size: many; V: TRBV5-1; DNA: TGCGCCAGCACCCTTGGGTGGGGGGGCACTGAAGCTTTCTTT; CDR3: CASTLGWGGTEAFF
J: TRBJ1-5; D: .; size: .; V: TRBV6-1; DNA: TGTGCCAGCAGTCCCCAATCCGGACTCAATCAGCCCCAGCATTTT; CDR3: CASSPQSGLNQPQHF
J: TRBJ2-2; D: TRBD2; size: .; V: TRBV7-3; DNA: TGTGCCAGCAGCCCCCTTACAGCGGGGGTGAACACCGGGGAGCTGTTTTTT; CDR3: CASSPLTAGVNTGELFF
J: TRBJ1-2; D: TRBD1; size: many; V: TRBV7-2; DNA: TGTGCCAGCAGCTTAGGTGGGACAGACTATGGCTACACCTTC; CDR3: CASSLGGTDYGYTF
J: TRBJ1-2; D: .; size: many; V: TRBV3-1; DNA: TGTGCCAGCAGCCGTACCCCGTCTGGCTACACCTTC; CDR3: CASSRTPSGYTF
J: TRBJ2-7; D: TRBD2; size: many; V: TRBV29-1; DNA: TGCAGCGTTGACCCCGAAGGACTAGCGGGAACCTACGAGCAGTACTTC; CDR3: CSVDPEGLAGTYEQYF
J: TRBJ2-7; D: .; size: many; V: TRBV5-5; DNA: TGTGCCAGCGTGGGACGGGACTTCTACGAGCAGTACTTC; CDR3: CASVGRDFYEQYF
J: TRBJ1-2; D: .; size: .; V: TRBV6-1; DNA: TGTGCCAGCAGTGAAAGACGACGGGACTATGGCTACACCTTC; CDR3: CASSERRRDYGYTF
J: TRBJ2-7; D: .; size: few; V: TRBV4-1; DNA: TGCGCCAGCAGCTGGAGAGGCGGGACCCAACTCTACGAGCAGTACTTC; CDR3: CASSWRGGTQLYEQYF
J: TRBJ2-7; D: .; size: many; V: TRBV20-1; DNA: TGCAGTGCCCTCTACGAGCAGTACTTC; CDR3: CSALYEQYF
J: TRBJ1-2; D: TRBD1; size: .; V: TRBV28; DNA: TGTGCCATCAACCGGGACAGGCTTTATGGCTACACCTTC; CDR3: CAINRDRLYGYTF
J: TRBJ1-2; D: .; size: .; V: TRBV12-3/TRBV12-4; DNA: TGTGCCAGCAGTTTGGCAATTGGACAGACTTCTTATGGCTACACCTTC; CDR3: CASSLAIGQTSYGYTF
J: TRBJ1-1; D: TRBD1; size: many; V: TRBV28; DNA: TGTGCCAGCAGTTTATTGTTGGGAGGGGGCCAGAAGATGAACACTGAAGCTTTCTTT; CDR3: CASSLLLGGGQKMNTEAFF
J: TRBJ1-2; D: .; size: many; V: TRBV29-1; DNA: TGCAGTACGAGAGGGGGGGAAGGCTACACCTTC; CDR3: CSTRGGEGYTF
J: TRBJ2-5; D: .; size: many; V: TRBV29-1; DNA: TGCAGCGTTGTTGCGGGTTTCGAGACCCAGTACTTC; CDR3: CSVVAGFETQYF
J: TRBJ1-6; D: .; size: .; V: TRBV6-1; DNA: TGTGCCAGCAGGGACGGCTATTCACCCCTCCACTTT; CDR3: CASRDGYSPLHF
J: TRBJ2-7; D: TRBD2; size: many; V: TRBV6-1; DNA: TGTGCCTCGGGAGGGGAAGGGAGCTCCTACGAGCAGTACTTC; CDR3: CASGGEGSSYEQYF
J: TRBJ1-1; D: TRBD1; size: few; V: TRBV30; DNA: TGTGCCTGGAACATTCAGGGGGGGGACACTGAAGCTTTCTTT; CDR3: CAWNIQGGDTEAFF
J: TRBJ1-1; D: TRBD1; size: .; V: TRBV20-1; DNA: TGCAGTGCAGATAGACAGGGGCCCACTGAAGCTTTCTTT; CDR3: CSADRQGPTEAFF
J: TRBJ1-2; D: .; size: many; V: TRBV27; DNA: TGTGCCAGCAGCGACAGGTTTTGGGGGGCTAACTATGGCTACACCTTC; CDR3: CASSDRFWGANYGYTF
J: TRBJ2-7; D: .; size: many; V: TRBV4-2; DNA: TGTGCCAGCAGCGCAGCCGGGGGGCAGTACTTC; CDR3: CASSAAGGQYF
J: TRBJ2-7; D: .; size: .; V: TRBV18; DNA: TGTGCCAGCTCACCAATCGAGAATAGCGAGCAGTACTTC; CDR3: CASSPIENSEQYF
J: TRBJ1-5; D: .; size: many; V: TRBV6-1; DNA: TGTGCCAGCAGGCAGGCCCTCGGTCAGCCCCAGCATTTT; CDR3: CASRQALGQPQHF
J: TRBJ2-5; D: TRBD2; size: .; V: TRBV4-1; DNA: TGCGCCAGCAGCGACCGGGACGGGAAACGGGGGGTGGGAGAGACCCAGTACTTC; CDR3: CASSDRDGKRGVGETQYF
J: TRBJ1-1; D: .; size: few; V: TRBV2; DNA: TGTGCCAGCAGAGCCAAAACCCAGGACACTGAAGCTTTCTTT; CDR3: CASRAKTQDTEAFF
J: TRBJ1-2; D: TRBD1; size: many; V: TRBV6-1; DNA: TGTGCCAGCAGCGAAATGTCAGGGGGAAATGTTGGCTACACCTTC; CDR3: CASSEMSGGNVGYTF
J: TRBJ2-7; D: TRBD2; size: .; V: TRBV7-9; DNA: TGTGCCGGTAGCGGGGGAGTCTACGAGCAGTACTTC; CDR3: CAGSGGVYEQYF
J: TRBJ2-7; D: TRBD1; size: few; V: TRBV30; DNA: TGTGCCTGGAGTGTACAGGGGATATGGGAACTACGCGAGCAGTACTTC; CDR3: CAWSVQGIWELREQYF
J: TRBJ1-2; D: .; size: many; V: TRBV11-3; DNA: TGTGCCAGCAGCTTAGATACCAGGGACTATGGCTACACCTTC; CDR3: CASSLDTRDYGYTF
J: TRBJ2-5; D: TRBD2; size: many; V: TRBV29-1; DNA: TGCAGCGTTCCGGGACTAGCGGGAGGGCCCCCGTTGACCCAGTACTTC; CDR3: CSVPGLAGGPPLTQYF
J: TRBJ1-5; D: .; size: many; V: TRBV15; DNA: TGTGCCACCAGCAGAGATTTAGGCAATCAGCCCCAGCATTTT; CDR3: CATSRDLGNQPQHF
J: TRBJ1-1; D: .; size: .; V: TRBV4-1; DNA: TGCGCCAGCAGCGACCGCCTGGAGGGCACTGAAGCTTTCTTT; CDR3: CASSDRLEGTEAFF
J: TRBJ2-7; D: .; size: .; V: TRBV7-2; DNA: TGTGCCAGCAGCTCCCCCCCAGCGCATACTGTCGAGCAGTACTTC; CDR3: CASSSPPAHTVEQYF
J: TRBJ2-4; D: .; size: many; V: TRBV2; DNA: TGTGCTACCATCGCAGGGATTCAGTACTTC; CDR3: CATIAGIQYF